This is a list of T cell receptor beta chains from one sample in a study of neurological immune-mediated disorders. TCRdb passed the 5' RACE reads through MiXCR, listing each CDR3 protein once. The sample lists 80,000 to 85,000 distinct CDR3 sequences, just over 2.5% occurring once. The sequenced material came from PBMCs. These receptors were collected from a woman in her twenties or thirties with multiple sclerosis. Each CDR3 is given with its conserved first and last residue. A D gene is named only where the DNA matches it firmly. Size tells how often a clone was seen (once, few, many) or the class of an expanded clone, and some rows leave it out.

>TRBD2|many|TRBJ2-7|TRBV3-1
CASSQDRGEKYEQYF
TGTGCCAGCAGCCAAGATCGGGGGGAGAAGTACGAGCAGTACTTC
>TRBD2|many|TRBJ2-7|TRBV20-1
CSASGQGAREREGLRGFSYEQYF
TGCAGTGCTAGCGGTCAGGGGGCTAGGGAGCGGGAGGGCCTGCGAGGTTTCTCCTACGAGCAGTACTTC
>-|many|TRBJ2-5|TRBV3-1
CASSEGLETQYF
TGTGCCAGCAGCGAAGGATTGGAGACCCAGTACTTC
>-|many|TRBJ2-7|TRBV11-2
CASSSTGRGEQYF
TGTGCCAGCAGCTCTACCGGAAGGGGCGAGCAGTACTTC
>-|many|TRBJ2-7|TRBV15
CATSRDSLATGEQYF
TGTGCCACCAGCAGAGATTCATTGGCGACCGGCGAGCAGTACTTC
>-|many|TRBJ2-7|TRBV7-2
CASSLSDLGTVEQYF
TGTGCCAGCAGCTTATCGGACCTCGGTACGGTCGAGCAGTACTTC
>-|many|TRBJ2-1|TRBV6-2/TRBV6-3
CASSSILGPEQFF
TGTGCCAGCAGTTCCATCCTGGGCCCTGAGCAGTTCTTC
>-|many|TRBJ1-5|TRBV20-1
CSARGTQRENQPQHF
TGCAGTGCTAGAGGGACACAAAGGGAAAATCAGCCCCAGCATTTT
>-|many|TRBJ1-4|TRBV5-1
CASSTAGALNEKLFF
TGCGCCAGCAGCACCGCAGGCGCTCTTAATGAAAAACTGTTTTTT
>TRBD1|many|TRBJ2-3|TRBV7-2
CASSRDRAADTQYF
TGTGCCAGCAGCCGGGACAGGGCGGCAGATACGCAGTATTTT
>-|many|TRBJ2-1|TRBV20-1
CSARAGLYNEQFF
TGCAGTGCTAGAGCGGGGCTCTACAATGAGCAGTTCTTC
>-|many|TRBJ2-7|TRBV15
CATSNGRGYEQYF
TGTGCCACCAGCAACGGGAGAGGGTACGAGCAGTACTTC
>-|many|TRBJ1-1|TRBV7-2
CATPHEAFF
TGTGCCACTCCGCACGAAGCTTTCTTT
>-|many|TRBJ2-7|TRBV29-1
CSVVGGGPFYEQYF
TGCAGCGTTGTAGGTGGGGGACCCTTTTACGAGCAGTACTTC
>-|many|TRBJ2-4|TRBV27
CASSQTTRDPEYF
TGTGCCAGCAGTCAAACCACCCGGGACCCCGAGTACTTC
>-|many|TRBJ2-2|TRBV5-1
CASSLGTPGTGELFF
TGCGCCAGCAGCTTGGGGACCCCTGGCACCGGGGAGCTGTTTTTT
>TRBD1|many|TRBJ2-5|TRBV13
CASSRQGGEETQYF
TGTGCCAGCAGCCGACAGGGCGGCGAAGAGACCCAGTACTTC
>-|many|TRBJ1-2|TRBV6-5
CASSYYRSSLYGYTF
TGTGCCAGCAGTTACTACAGGTCCTCCCTTTATGGCTACACCTTC
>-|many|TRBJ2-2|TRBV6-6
CASSLGPSGELFF
TGTGCCAGCAGCCTCGGTCCCTCCGGGGAGCTGTTTTTT
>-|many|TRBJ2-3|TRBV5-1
CASRKGGGPTDTQYF
TGCGCCAGCCGCAAGGGTGGGGGGCCCACAGATACGCAGTATTTT
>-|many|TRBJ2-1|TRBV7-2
CASSLALVPNEQFF
TGTGCCAGCAGCTTAGCCCTTGTACCCAATGAGCAGTTCTTC
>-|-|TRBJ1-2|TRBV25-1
CASSESSRTALYGYTF
TGTGCCAGCAGTGAATCTAGCCGGACGGCCCTTTATGGCTACACCTTC
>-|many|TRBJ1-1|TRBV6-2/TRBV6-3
CASSYFPGKAEAFF
TGTGCCAGCAGTTACTTTCCGGGGAAGGCTGAAGCTTTCTTT
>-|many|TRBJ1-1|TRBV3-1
CASSQGPVSEAFF
TGTGCCAGCAGCCAAGGACCCGTTTCTGAAGCTTTCTTT
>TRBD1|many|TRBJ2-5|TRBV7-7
CASSSLGLQGETQYF
TGTGCTAGCAGCTCGTTAGGCCTACAGGGGGAGACCCAGTACTTC
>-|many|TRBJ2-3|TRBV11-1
CASSLLAPDTQYF
TGTGCCAGCAGCTTACTAGCCCCAGATACGCAGTATTTT
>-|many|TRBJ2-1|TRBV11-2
CASSLIGGAYNEQFF
TGTGCCAGCAGCTTAATCGGCGGGGCCTACAATGAGCAGTTCTTC
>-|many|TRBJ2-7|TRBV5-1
CASSPRQGYEQYF
TGCGCCAGCAGCCCCCGGCAGGGCTACGAGCAGTACTTC
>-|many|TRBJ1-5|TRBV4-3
CASSQVSTGEKPQHF
TGCGCCAGCAGCCAAGTCTCGACAGGCGAAAAGCCCCAGCATTTT
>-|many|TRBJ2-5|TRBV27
CASTSGTEETQYF
TGTGCCAGCACCTCAGGGACGGAAGAGACCCAGTACTTC
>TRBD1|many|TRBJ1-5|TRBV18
CASSPPGQGGQPQHF
TGTGCCAGCTCACCGCCGGGACAGGGAGGACAGCCCCAGCATTTT
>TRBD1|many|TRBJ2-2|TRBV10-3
CAISGRDRGNTGELFF
TGTGCCATCAGTGGCCGGGACAGGGGGAACACCGGGGAGCTGTTTTTT
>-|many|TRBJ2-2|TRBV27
CASSLVYTGELFF
TGTGCCAGCAGTTTAGTTTACACCGGGGAGCTGTTTTTT
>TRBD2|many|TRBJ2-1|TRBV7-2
CASSSGSGNSGRDEQFF
TGTGCCAGCAGCTCTGGTAGCGGGAACTCTGGTAGGGATGAGCAGTTCTTC
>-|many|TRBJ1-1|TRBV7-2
CASSLRAPFF
TGTGCCAGCAGCTTAAGGGCACCTTTCTTT
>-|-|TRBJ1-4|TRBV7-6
CASSSLARATNEKLFF
TGTGCCAGCAGCTCCTTAGCCAGAGCAACTAATGAAAAACTGTTTTTT
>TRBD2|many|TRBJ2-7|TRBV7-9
CASRSGSLYEQYF
TGTGCCAGCAGGAGCGGGAGCCTCTACGAGCAGTACTTC
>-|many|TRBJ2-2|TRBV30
CAWTGTTNTGELFF
TGTGCCTGGACTGGGACCACAAACACCGGGGAGCTGTTTTTT
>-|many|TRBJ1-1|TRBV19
CASSIGSATEAFF
TGTGCCAGTAGTATAGGGTCGGCCACTGAAGCTTTCTTT
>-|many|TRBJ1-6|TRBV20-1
CSARSTGRNSPLHF
TGCAGTGCTAGATCCACGGGGCGAAATTCACCCCTCCACTTT
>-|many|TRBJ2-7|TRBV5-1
CASSFRANPAYEQYF
TGCGCCAGCAGCTTCAGGGCGAACCCTGCCTACGAGCAGTACTTC
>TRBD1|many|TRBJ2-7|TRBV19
CASSNRQGIHEQYF
TGTGCCAGTAGTAACCGACAGGGTATCCACGAGCAGTACTTC
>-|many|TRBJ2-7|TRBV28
CANSPGDSFYEQYF
TGTGCCAATTCCCCGGGAGATAGTTTCTACGAGCAGTACTTC
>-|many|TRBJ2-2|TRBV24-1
CATRATTGELFF
TGTGCCACCAGAGCAACCACCGGGGAGCTGTTTTTT
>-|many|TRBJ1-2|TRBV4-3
CASSPMSDSGYGYTF
TGCGCCAGCAGCCCTATGTCCGACAGTGGCTATGGCTACACCTTC
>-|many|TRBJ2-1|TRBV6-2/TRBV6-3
CASSYPRENNEQFF
TGTGCCAGCAGTTACCCCCGGGAGAACAATGAGCAGTTCTTC
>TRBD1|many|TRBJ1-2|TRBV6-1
CASSERTGIGGYTF
TGTGCCAGCAGTGAACGGACAGGGATCGGGGGCTACACCTTC
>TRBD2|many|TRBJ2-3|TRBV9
CASSSGLAGDTDTQYF
TGTGCCAGCAGCTCGGGACTAGCGGGAGACACAGATACGCAGTATTTT
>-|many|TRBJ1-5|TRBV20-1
CSARDTRWDSNQPQHF
TGCAGTGCTAGAGATACCAGATGGGATAGCAATCAGCCCCAGCATTTT
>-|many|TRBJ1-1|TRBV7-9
CASSPLGPGTEAFF
TGTGCCAGCAGCCCCCTCGGACCGGGGACTGAAGCTTTCTTT
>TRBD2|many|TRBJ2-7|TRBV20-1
CSAKIAGVFYEQYF
TGCAGTGCTAAAATAGCGGGAGTCTTCTACGAGCAGTACTTC
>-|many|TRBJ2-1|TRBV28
CASSFYDEQFF
TGTGCCAGCAGTTTTTACGATGAGCAGTTCTTC
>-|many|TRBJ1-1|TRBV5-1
CASSLERGSVAFF
TGCGCCAGCAGCTTGGAAAGAGGGAGTGTGGCTTTCTTT
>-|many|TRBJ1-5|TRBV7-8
CASSFAGAGYSNQPQHF
TGTGCCAGCAGCTTCGCAGGGGCCGGCTATAGCAATCAGCCCCAGCATTTT
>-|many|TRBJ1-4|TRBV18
CASSDGPATNEKLFF
TGTGCCAGCTCAGACGGTCCCGCAACTAATGAAAAACTGTTTTTT
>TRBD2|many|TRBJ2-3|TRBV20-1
CSATGSGSLADTQYF
TGCAGTGCTACCGGTAGCGGGAGCTTGGCAGATACGCAGTATTTT